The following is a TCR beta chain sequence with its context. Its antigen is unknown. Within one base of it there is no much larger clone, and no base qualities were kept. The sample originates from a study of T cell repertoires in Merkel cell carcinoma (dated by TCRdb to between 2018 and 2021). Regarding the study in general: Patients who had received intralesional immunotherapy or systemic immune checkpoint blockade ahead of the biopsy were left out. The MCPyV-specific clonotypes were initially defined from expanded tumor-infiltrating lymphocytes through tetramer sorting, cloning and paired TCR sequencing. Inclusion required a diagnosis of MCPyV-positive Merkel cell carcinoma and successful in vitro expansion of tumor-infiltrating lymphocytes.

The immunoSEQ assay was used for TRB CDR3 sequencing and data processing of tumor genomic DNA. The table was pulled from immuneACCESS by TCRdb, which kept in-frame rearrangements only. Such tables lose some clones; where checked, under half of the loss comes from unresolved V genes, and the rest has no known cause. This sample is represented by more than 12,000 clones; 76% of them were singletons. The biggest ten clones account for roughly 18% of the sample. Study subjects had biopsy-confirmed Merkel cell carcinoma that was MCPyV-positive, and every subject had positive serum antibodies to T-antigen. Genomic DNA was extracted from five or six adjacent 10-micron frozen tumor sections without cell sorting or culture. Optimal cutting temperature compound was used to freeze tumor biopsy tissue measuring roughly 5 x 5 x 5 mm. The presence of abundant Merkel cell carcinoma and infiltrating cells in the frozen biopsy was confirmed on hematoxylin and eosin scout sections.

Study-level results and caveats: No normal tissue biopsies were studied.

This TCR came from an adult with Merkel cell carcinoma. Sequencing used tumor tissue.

The DNA is as follows: TGTGCCAGTAGTTTCCACGGAAGCATGAACACTGAAGCTTTCTTT. Its translation reads: CASSFHGSMNTEAFF. The sequence is built from TRBV19 and TRBJ1-1, with the D gene not confidently named. Looking up the germline V gene (reference sequence) yields CDR1 LNHDA and CDR2 SQIVND. Counted from cysteine to phenylalanine, this CDR3 has 15 amino acids. Kept here is only the CDR3 DNA, which spans 45 bases and is read in frame from base 1. V loses 5 bases of germline sequence and J loses 0 bases, and the interval between the two ends is 13 bases.